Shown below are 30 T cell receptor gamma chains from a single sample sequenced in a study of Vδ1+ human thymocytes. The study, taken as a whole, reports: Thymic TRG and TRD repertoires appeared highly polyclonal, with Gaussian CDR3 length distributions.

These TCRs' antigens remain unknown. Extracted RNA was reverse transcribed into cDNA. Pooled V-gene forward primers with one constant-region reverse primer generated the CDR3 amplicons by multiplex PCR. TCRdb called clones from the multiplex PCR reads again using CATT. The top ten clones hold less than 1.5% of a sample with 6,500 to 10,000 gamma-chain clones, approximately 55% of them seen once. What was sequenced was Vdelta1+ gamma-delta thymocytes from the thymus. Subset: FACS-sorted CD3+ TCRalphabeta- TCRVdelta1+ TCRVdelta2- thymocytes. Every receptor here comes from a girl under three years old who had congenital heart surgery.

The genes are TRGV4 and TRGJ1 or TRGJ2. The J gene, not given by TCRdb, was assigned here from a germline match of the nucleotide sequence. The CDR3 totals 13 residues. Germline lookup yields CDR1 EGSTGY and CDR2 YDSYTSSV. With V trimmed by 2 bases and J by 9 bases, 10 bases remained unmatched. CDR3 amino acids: CATWDESYGKKLF. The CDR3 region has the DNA TGTGCCACCTGGGATGAATCGTACGGTAAGAAACTCTTT.

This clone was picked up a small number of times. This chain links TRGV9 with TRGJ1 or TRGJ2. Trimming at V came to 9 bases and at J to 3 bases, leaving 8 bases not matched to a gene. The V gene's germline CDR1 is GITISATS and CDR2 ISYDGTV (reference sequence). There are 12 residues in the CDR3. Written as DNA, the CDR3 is TGTGCCTTGGGGACTCCTTATTATAAGAAACTCTTT. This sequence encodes CALGTPYYKKLF.

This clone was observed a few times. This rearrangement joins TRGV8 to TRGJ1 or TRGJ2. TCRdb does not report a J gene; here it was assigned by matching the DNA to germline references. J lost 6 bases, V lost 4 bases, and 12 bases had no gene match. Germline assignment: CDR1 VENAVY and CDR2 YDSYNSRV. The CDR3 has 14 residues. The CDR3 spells CATWDDGVSYKKLF. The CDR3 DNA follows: TGTGCCACCTGGGACGACGGGGTGAGTTATAAGAAACTCTTT.

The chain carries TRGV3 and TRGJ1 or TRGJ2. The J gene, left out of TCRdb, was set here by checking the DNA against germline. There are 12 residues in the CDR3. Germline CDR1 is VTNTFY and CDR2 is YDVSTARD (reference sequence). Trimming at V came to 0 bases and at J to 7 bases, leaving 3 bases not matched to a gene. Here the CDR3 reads CATWDRHYKKLF. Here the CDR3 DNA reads TGTGCCACCTGGGACAGGCACTATAAGAAACTCTTT.

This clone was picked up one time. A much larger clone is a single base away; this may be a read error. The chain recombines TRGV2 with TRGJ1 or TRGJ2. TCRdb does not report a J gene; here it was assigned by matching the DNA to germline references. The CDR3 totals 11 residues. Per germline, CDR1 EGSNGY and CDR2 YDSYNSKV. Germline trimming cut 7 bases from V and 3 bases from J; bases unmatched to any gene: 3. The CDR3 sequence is CATCGYYKKLF. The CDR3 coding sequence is TGTGCCACCTGTGGTTATTATAAGAAACTCTTT.

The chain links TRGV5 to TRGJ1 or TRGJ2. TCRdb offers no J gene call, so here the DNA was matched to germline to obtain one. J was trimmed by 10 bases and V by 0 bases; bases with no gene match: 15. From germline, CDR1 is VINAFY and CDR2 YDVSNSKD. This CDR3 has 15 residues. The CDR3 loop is CATWDRPKSGAKKLF. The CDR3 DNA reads TGTGCCACCTGGGACAGGCCAAAGTCCGGCGCCAAGAAACTCTTT.

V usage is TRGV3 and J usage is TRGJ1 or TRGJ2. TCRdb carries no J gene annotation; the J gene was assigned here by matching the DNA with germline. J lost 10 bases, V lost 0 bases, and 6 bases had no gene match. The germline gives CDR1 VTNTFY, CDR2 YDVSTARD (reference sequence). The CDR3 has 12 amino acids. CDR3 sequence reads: CATWDRPQKKLF. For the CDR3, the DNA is TGTGCCACCTGGGACAGGCCGCAGAAGAAACTCTTT.

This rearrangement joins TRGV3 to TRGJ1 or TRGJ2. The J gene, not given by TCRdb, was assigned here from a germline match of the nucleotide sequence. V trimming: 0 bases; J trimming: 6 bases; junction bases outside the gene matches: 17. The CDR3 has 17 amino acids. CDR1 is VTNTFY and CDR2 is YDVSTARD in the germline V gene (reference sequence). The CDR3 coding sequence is TGTGCCACCTGGGACAGGCCCCTGAGTTACGTTTGTTATAAGAAACTCTTT. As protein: CATWDRPLSYVCYKKLF.

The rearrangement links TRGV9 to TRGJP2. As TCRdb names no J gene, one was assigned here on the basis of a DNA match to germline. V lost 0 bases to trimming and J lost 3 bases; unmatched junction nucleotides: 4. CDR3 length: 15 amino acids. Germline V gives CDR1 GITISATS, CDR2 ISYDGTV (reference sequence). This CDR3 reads CALWEVDGSDWIKTF. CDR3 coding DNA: TGTGCCTTGTGGGAGGTGGACGGTAGTGATTGGATCAAGACGTTT.

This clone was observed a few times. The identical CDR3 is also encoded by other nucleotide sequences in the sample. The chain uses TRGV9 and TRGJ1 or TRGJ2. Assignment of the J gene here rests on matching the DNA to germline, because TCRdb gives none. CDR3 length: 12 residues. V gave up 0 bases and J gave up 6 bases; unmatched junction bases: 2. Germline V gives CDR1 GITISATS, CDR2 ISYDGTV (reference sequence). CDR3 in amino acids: CALWEVGYKKLF. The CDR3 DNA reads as TGTGCCTTGTGGGAGGTGGGTTATAAGAAACTCTTT.

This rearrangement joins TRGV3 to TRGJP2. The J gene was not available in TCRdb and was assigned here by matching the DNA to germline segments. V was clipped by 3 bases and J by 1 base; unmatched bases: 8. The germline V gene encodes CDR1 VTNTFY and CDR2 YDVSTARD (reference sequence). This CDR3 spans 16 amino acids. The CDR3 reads CATWDGGPSSDWIKTF. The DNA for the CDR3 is TGTGCCACCTGGGACGGGGGCCCTAGTAGTGATTGGATCAAGACGTTT.

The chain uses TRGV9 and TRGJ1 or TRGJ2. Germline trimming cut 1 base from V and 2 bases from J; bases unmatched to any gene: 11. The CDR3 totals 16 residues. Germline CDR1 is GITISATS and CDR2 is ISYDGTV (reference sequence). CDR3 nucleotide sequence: TGTGCCTTGTGGGAGGTTTGCTGGAAAGATTATTATAAGAAACTCTTT. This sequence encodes CALWEVCWKDYYKKLF.

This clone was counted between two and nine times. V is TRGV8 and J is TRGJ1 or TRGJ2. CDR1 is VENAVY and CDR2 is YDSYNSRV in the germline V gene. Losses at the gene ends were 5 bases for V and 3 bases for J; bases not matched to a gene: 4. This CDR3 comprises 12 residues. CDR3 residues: CATWVSYYKKLF. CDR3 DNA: TGTGCCACCTGGGTCTCTTATTATAAGAAACTCTTT.

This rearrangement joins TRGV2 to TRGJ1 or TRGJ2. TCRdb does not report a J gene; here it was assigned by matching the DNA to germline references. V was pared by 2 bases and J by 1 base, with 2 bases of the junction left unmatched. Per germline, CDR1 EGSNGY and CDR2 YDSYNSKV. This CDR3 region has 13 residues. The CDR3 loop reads CATWDANYYKKLF. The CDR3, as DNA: TGTGCCACCTGGGACGCAAATTATTATAAGAAACTCTTT.

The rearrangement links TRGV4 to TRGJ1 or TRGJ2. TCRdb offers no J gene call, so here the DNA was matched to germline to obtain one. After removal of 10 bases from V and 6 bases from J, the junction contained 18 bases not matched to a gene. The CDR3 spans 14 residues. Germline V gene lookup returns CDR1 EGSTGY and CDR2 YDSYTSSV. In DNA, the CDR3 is TGTGCCACTGCTATCGGGGTAGGCGGTTATAAGAAACTCTTT. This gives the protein CATAIGVGGYKKLF.

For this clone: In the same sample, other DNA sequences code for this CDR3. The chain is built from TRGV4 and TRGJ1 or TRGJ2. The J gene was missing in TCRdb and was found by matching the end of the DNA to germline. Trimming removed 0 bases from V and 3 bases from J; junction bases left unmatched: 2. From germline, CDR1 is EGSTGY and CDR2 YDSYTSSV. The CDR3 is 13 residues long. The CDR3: CATWDGSYYKKLF. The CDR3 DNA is TGTGCCACCTGGGATGGGTCTTATTATAAGAAACTCTTT.

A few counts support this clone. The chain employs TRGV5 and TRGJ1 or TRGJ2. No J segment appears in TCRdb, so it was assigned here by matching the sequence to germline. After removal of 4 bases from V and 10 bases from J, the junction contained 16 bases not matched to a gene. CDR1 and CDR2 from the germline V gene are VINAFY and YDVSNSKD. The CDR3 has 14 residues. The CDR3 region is CATWDGHFPDKKLF. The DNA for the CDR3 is TGTGCCACCTGGGATGGGCATTTCCCCGACAAGAAACTCTTT.

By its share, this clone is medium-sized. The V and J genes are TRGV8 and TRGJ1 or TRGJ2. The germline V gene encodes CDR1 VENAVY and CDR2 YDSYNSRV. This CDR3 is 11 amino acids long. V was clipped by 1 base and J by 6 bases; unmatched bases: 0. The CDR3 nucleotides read TGTGCCACCTGGGATAGTTATAAGAAACTCTTT. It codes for CATWDSYKKLF.

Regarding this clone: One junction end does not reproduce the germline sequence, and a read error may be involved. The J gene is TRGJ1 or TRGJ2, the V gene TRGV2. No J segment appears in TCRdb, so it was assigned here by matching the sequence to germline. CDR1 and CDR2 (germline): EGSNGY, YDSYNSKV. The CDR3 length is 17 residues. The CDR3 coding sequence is TGCGCCACCTGGGACGGGCGGTATCTACCCGTCCTATATAAGAAACTCTTT. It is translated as CATWDGRYLPVLYKKLF.

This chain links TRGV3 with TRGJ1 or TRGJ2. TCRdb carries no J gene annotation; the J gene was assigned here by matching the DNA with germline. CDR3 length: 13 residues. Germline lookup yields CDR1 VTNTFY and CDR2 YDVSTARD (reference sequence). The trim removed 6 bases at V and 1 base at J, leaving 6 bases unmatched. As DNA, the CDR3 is TGTGCCACCTGGTCGCCTAATTATTATAAGAAACTCTTT. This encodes CATWSPNYYKKLF.

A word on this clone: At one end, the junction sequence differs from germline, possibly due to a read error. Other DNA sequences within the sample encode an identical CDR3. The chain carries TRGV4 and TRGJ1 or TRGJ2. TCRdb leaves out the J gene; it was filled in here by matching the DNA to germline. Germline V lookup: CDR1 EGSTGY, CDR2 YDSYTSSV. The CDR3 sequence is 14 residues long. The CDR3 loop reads CATWDGEDYYKKLF. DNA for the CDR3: TGCGCCACCTGGGACGGTGAGGACTATTATAAGAAACTCTTT.

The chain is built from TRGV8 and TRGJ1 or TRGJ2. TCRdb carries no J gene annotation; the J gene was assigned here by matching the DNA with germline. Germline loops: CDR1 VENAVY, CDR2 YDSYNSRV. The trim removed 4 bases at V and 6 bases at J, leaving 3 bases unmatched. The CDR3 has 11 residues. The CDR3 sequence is CATWESYKKLF. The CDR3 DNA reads TGTGCCACCTGGGAATCTTATAAGAAACTCTTT.

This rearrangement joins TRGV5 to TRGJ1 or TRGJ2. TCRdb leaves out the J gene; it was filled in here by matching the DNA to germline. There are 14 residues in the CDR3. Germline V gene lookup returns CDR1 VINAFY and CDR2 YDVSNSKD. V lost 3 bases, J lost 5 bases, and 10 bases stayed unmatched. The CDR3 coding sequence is TGTGCCACCTGGGACGGTCCGGTGCATTATAAGAAACTCTTT. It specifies CATWDGPVHYKKLF.

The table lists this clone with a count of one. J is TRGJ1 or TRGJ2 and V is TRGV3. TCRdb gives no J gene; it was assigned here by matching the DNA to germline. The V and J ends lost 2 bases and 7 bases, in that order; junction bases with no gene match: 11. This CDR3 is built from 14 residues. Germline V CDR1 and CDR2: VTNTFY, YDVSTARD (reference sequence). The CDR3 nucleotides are TGTGCCACCTGGGACACGACCTTAAGGTATAAGAAACTCTTT. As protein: CATWDTTLRYKKLF.

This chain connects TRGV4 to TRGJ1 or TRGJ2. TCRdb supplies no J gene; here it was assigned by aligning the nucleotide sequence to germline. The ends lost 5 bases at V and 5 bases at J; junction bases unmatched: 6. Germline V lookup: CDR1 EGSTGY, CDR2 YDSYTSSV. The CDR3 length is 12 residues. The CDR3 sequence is CATWVKDYKKLF. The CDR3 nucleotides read TGTGCCACCTGGGTAAAGGATTATAAGAAACTCTTT.

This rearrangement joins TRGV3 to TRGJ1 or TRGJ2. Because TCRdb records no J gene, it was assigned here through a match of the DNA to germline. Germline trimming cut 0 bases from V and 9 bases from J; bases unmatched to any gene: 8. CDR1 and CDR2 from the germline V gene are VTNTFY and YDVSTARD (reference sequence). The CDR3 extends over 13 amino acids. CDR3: CATWDRPGCKKLF. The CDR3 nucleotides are TGTGCCACCTGGGACAGGCCGGGTTGTAAGAAACTCTTT.

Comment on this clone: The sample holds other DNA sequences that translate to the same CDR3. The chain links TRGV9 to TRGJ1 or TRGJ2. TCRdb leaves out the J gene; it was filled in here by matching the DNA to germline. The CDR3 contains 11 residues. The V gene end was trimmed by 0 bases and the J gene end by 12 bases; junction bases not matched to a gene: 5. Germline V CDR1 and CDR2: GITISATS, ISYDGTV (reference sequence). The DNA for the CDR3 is TGTGCCTTGTGGGAGGTGCGAAGGAAACTCTTT. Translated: CALWEVRRKLF.

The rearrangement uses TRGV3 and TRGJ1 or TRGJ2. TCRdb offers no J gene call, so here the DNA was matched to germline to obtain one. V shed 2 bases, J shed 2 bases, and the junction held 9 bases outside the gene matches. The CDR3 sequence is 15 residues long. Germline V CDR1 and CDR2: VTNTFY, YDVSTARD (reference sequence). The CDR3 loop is CATWDNLSDYYKKLF. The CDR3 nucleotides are TGTGCCACCTGGGACAATTTATCCGATTATTATAAGAAACTCTTT.

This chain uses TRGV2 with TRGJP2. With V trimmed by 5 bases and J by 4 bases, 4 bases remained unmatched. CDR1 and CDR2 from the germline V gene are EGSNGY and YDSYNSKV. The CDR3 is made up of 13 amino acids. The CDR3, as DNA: TGTGCCACCTGGGGCCATAGTGATTGGATCAAGACGTTT. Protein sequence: CATWGHSDWIKTF.

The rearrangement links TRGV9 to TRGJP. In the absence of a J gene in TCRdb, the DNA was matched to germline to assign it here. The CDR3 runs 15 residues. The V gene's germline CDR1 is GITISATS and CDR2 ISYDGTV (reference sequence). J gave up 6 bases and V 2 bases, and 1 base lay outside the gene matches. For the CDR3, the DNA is TGTGCCTTGTGGGAGGCAGAGTTGGGCAAAAAAATCAAGGTATTT. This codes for CALWEAELGKKIKVF.